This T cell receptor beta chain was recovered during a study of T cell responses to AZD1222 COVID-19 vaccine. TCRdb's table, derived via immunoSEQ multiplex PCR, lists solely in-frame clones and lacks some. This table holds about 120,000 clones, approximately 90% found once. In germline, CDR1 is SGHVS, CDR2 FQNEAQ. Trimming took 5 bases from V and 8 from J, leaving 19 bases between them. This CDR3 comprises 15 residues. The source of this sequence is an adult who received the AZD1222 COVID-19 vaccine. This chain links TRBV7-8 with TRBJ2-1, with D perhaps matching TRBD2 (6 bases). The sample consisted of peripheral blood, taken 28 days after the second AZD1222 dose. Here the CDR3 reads CASSARRGGIYEQFF. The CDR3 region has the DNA TGTGCCAGCAGCGCCCGCCGGGGCGGGATCTATGAGCAGTTCTTC. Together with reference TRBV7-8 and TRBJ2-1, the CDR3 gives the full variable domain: GAGVSQSPRYKVAKRGQDVALRCDPISGHVSLFWYQQALGQGPEFLTYFQNEAQLDKSGLPSDRFFAERPEGSVSTLKIQRTQQEDSAVYLCASSARRGGIYEQFFGPGTRLTVL.